The sequence of this T cell receptor beta chain was determined in a study of T cell responses to AZD1222 COVID-19 vaccine. Regarding this clone: No antigen is known for it.

Study observations and caveats: Among spike-specific TCRs, nearly half reportedly target unmutated variant regions. Recipients of two AZD1222 doses showed rising Spike-specific TCR breadth and depth. Clonal diversity may have been underestimated in mostly white British donors. Sampled repertoires all dated from after the peak T cell response.

Deletions cut 2 bases from V and 0 bases from J, with 10 bases between. This CDR3 is built from 15 residues. Germline values: CDR1 SGHRS, CDR2 YFSETQ. Clones were sequenced by immunoSEQ multiplex PCR, and TCRdb holds only the in-frame ones, with some missing. Of 100,000 or so clones detected, roughly 86% appear once; the ten largest clones hold 4% to 5%. This material consisted of peripheral blood, taken on day 0 of MenACWY control vaccination. The receptor was derived from an adult in good health. The chain combines TRBV5-1 with TRBJ2-3, with a tentative D call TRBD2 (5 bases). The CDR3 loop is CASSFWTGSTDTQYF. Here the CDR3 DNA reads TGCGCCAGCAGCTTTTGGACTGGAAGCACAGATACGCAGTATTTT.